One and the same sample provided the 20 T cell receptor beta chains below, sequenced in a study of T cell clonality in common variable immunodeficiency. The method was immunoSEQ multiplex PCR; TCRdb's version includes in-frame clones alone and lacks a portion of them. The sample is made up of tens of thousands of clones, none counted only once. Sequencing was carried out using peripheral blood mononuclear cells. These receptors originate from a person between 18 and 75 years old in good health.

This clone was counted at least ten times. The sequenced fragment ends 3 residues before the CDR3 boundary, so the rest is inferred from the germline J gene. V is TRBV5-1 and J is TRBJ2-2; D tentatively reads TRBD1 or TRBD2 (5 bases each). The CDR3 runs to 14 residues. V was cut by 4 bases and J by 7 bases, with 14 bases left in between. The germline V gene encodes CDR1 SGHRS and CDR2 YFSETQ. Incomplete CDR3 DNA: TGCGCCAGCAGCCTCCAGGGAGTGGACGGGGAG. As protein: CASSLQGVDGE. The whole CDR3 sequence is CASSLQGVDGELFF.

There are many counts of this clone. The read stops 3 residues short of the end of the CDR3; the missing end is completed from the germline J gene. The chain employs TRBV2 and TRBJ2-3, with TRBD2 matching 7 bases. The V gene end was trimmed by 6 bases and the J gene end by 0 bases; junction bases not matched to a gene: 9. Germline values: CDR1 SNHLY, CDR2 FYNNEI. The CDR3 totals 16 residues. Partial CDR3 DNA: TGTGCCAGCAGGGTCTTGGGAGCGGGGAGCACAGATACG. This sequence encodes CASRVLGAGSTDT. The entire CDR3 protein reads CASRVLGAGSTDTQYF.

This clone was detected many times. The CDR3 is cut off 3 residues early in the read; its end comes from the germline J gene. V usage is TRBV6-2 or TRBV6-3 and J usage is TRBJ1-2; TRBD1 is a possible D gene (5 bases). In germline, CDR1 is MNHEY, CDR2 SVGEGT. This CDR3 has 14 residues. The CDR3 reads CASSYGTSTDTYTF. CDR3 DNA, as far as it was read: TGTGCCAGCAGTTACGGGACTAGCACAGATACC.

There are many counts of this clone. The sequence runs out 3 residues before the end of the CDR3; the remainder is reconstructed from the germline J gene. The genes are TRBV10-1 and TRBJ1-1; D unresolved. The length of the CDR3 is 12 residues. The V gene's germline CDR1 is WNHNN and CDR2 SYGVQD (reference sequence). The CDR3 sequence: CASSEFPGEAFF. The sequenced CDR3 bases are TGCGCCAGCAGTGAGTTTCCGGGGGAA.

The table lists this clone with a few counts. This may come from a read error, since a much larger clone is one base off. The CDR3 end is not reached by the read, which stops 3 residues before it; the germline J gene fills it in. Other DNA sequences in the sample encode the same CDR3. The J gene is TRBJ1-6, the V gene TRBV6-1; D call uncertain. The germline CDR1 and CDR2 sequences are MNHNS and SASEGT. This CDR3 region has 14 residues. CDR3 residues: CASSEASLNSPLHF. CDR3 bases read: TGCGCCAGCAGTGAGGCCTCATTGAATTCACCC.

The sample holds many counts of this clone. The read comes to an end 3 residues before the CDR3 does, leaving the germline J gene to fill in the end. The V gene is TRBV20-1, the J gene TRBJ2-1; perhaps TRBD2 as D (7 bases). The germline V gene has CDR1 DFQATT and CDR2 SNEGSKA (reference sequence). Trimming pared 1 base from V and 8 bases from J, leaving 9 bases between. This CDR3 spans 12 amino acids. CDR3 DNA (partial): TGCAGTGCTAGAGGGGGGGGCGATGAG. Its protein is CSARGGGDE. In full, the CDR3 is CSARGGGDEQFF.

The table lists this clone with many counts. With the read ending 3 residues before the CDR3 end, the germline J gene is used to fill in that end. J is TRBJ1-1 and V is TRBV5-5; D is ambiguous. V shed 3 bases and J shed 4 bases, with 13 bases lying between them. CDR3 length equals 14 residues. The germline gives CDR1 SGHKS, CDR2 YYEKEE (reference sequence). CDR3: CASSSLRGSTEAFF. The sequenced part of the CDR3 DNA is TGTGCCAGCAGCTCCCTCCGGGGTTCCACTGAA.

This clone was seen many times. The CDR3 region is CASSTGTGDYEQYF. CDR3 bases read: TGTGCCAGTAGTACCGGGACAGGAGATTACGAG. The J gene is TRBJ2-7, the V gene TRBV19; 8 bases agree with TRBD1. The DNA ends 3 residues before the CDR3 does, and the rest of the CDR3 is filled in from the germline J gene. With 4 bases clipped from V and 4 bases from J, the junction kept 6 bases outside the gene matches. CDR3 length: 14 residues. The germline gives CDR1 LNHDA, CDR2 SQIVND (reference sequence). Combining the CDR3 with reference TRBV19 and TRBJ2-7 gives the whole variable domain DGGITQSPKYLFRKEGQNVTLSCEQNLNHDAMYWYRQDPGQGLRLIYYSQIVNDFQKGDIAEGYSVSREKKESFPLTVTSAQKNPTAFYLCASSTGTGDYEQYFGPGTRLTVT.

This clone has at least ten counts. From the germline J gene comes the end of the CDR3, since the read stops 3 residues before it. This chain connects TRBV19 to TRBJ2-7; 9 bases agree with TRBD1. CDR1 is LNHDA and CDR2 is SQIVND in the germline V gene (reference sequence). Germline trimming cut 4 bases from V and 0 bases from J; bases unmatched to any gene: 4. CDR3 length equals 15 residues. The DNA read from the CDR3 is TGTGCCAGTAGTAGACCGGGACAGGGCTCCTACGAG. This encodes CASSRPGQGSYE. In full, the CDR3 reads CASSRPGQGSYEQYF.

There are many counts of this clone. The CDR3 spells CASSGRLAGGELFF. The part of the CDR3 DNA that was read is TGTGCCAGCAGTGGCCGACTAGCTGGCGGGGAG. The J gene is TRBJ2-2, the V gene TRBV6-1, with TRBD2 identical over 7 bases. The read gets to within 3 residues of the CDR3 end, and the germline J gene fills in the rest. Germline values: CDR1 MNHNS, CDR2 SASEGT. V gave up 4 bases and J gave up 7 bases; unmatched junction bases: 6. The CDR3 runs 14 residues.

This clone showed up many times. The observed sequence ends 3 residues before the CDR3 terminus, with the missing tail filled in from the germline J gene. The rearrangement links TRBV30 to TRBJ2-3; tentatively, D is TRBD1 (6 bases). V was trimmed by 0 bases and J by 3 bases, leaving 16 bases between them. The V gene's germline CDR1 is GTSNPN and CDR2 SVGIG (reference sequence). This CDR3 has 16 residues. CDR3 in amino acids: CAWSVGGAGGTDTQYF. The sequenced part of the CDR3 DNA is TGTGCCTGGAGTGTAGGGGGAGCCGGAGGAACAGATACG.

The table lists this clone with a few counts. Read data end 3 residues before the CDR3 end; the end is taken from the germline J gene. This rearrangement joins TRBV19 to TRBJ2-3, with D possibly TRBD1 on 5 matching bases. The CDR3 length is 19 residues. From germline, CDR1 is LNHDA and CDR2 SQIVND (reference sequence). CDR3 bases read: TGTGCCAGTAGTATCCGATATCCTCTTCCTGGCTGGGGCCAAGAGACG. Protein: CASSIRYPLPGWGQET. The complete CDR3 reads CASSIRYPLPGWGQETQYF.

This clone was observed at least ten times. The read falls 3 residues short of the CDR3 end, and the missing part is taken from the germline J gene. The rearrangement links TRBV19 to TRBJ2-2; weak D call: TRBD1 (5 bases). The CDR3 spans 16 residues. Per germline, CDR1 LNHDA and CDR2 SQIVND (reference sequence). Incomplete CDR3 DNA: TGTGCCAGTAGTATAGAGCACGACTCTGGGGCCAACGTG. It translates to CASSIEHDSGANV. The entire CDR3 is CASSIEHDSGANVLFF.

Regarding this clone: The sequenced fragment ends 3 residues before the CDR3 boundary, so the rest is inferred from the germline J gene. The rearrangement joins TRBV5-1 to TRBJ1-1, with D perhaps TRBD1 (6 bases). The CDR3 runs 12 residues. Germline V gene lookup returns CDR1 SGHRS and CDR2 YFSETQ. The CDR3 sequence: CASSDLQGGAFF. Partial CDR3 DNA: TGCGCCAGCAGCGATTTACAGGGTGGA.

This clone was seen ten or more times. Read coverage stops 3 residues before the CDR3 terminus; the germline J gene supplies the remainder. This rearrangement joins TRBV7-8 to TRBJ2-7, with 7 bases that match TRBD1. The CDR3 is made up of 16 amino acids. Germline V gene data show CDR1 as SGHVS and CDR2 as FQNEAQ. The V gene end was trimmed by 5 bases and the J gene end by 3 bases; junction bases not matched to a gene: 13. The CDR3 sequence is CASSIMTGKGIYEQYF. Partial CDR3 DNA: TGTGCCAGCAGCATTATGACAGGGAAGGGGATCTACGAG.

This clone was recorded many times. CDR3 protein: CAWNRSPSYGYTF. The CDR3 bases that were read are TGTGCCTGGAACCGGAGCCCTAGCTATGGC. V is TRBV30 and J is TRBJ1-2; D is ambiguous. The CDR3 extends 3 residues past the end of the read, so its final part is completed from the germline J gene. The CDR3 extends over 13 amino acids. Germline V gene lookup returns CDR1 GTSNPN and CDR2 SVGIG (reference sequence). V lost 4 bases, J lost 4 bases, and 13 bases lay in between.

This clone was detected ten times or more. The read gets to within 3 residues of the CDR3 end, and the germline J gene fills in the rest. The chain couples TRBV20-1 to TRBJ2-3; 9 nucleotides align to TRBD1. The CDR3 has 13 amino acids. Germline values: CDR1 DFQATT, CDR2 SNEGSKA (reference sequence). The sequenced CDR3 bases are TGCAGTGCCGCCGGGACAGGGTTTTGGACG. Translated, it gives CSAAGTGFWT. The full CDR3 protein is CSAAGTGFWTQYF.

This clone appeared a few times. The read is 3 residues too short to cover the CDR3 end, so that end is filled in from the germline J gene. This rearrangement joins TRBV18 to TRBJ2-4; TRBD1 matches at 7 bases. Germline assignment: CDR1 KGHSH and CDR2 LQKENI. The CDR3 loop spans 14 amino acids. CDR3 residues: CASSPGQVLDGQYF. The CDR3 bases that were read are TGTGCCAGCTCACCTGGACAGGTCTTAGATGGT. Drawing the rest from reference TRBV18 and TRBJ2-4, the complete variable domain is NAGVMQNPRHLVRRRGQEARLRCSPMKGHSHVYWYRQLPEEGLKFMVYLQKENIIDESGMPKERFSAEFPKEGPSILRIQQVVRGDSAAYFCASSPGQVLDGQYFGAGTRLSVL.

At least ten counts were recorded for this clone. The read falls 3 residues short of the CDR3 end, and the missing part is taken from the germline J gene. The chain is built from TRBV13 and TRBJ2-5; 11 nucleotides agree with TRBD2. After removal of 2 bases from V and 5 bases from J, the junction contained 7 bases not matched to a gene. The CDR3 is 16 amino acids. Looked up from germline, CDR1 is PRHDT and CDR2 is FYEKMQ (reference sequence). The CDR3 DNA, read in part, is TGTGCCAGCAGCTTACCGACTAGCGGGGTTTTTGAGACC. This translates into CASSLPTSGVFET. The whole CDR3 sequence reads CASSLPTSGVFETQYF.

This clone was found many times. The read comes to an end 3 residues before the CDR3 does, leaving the germline J gene to fill in the end. The chain uses TRBV6-2 or TRBV6-3 and TRBJ2-3; weak D call: TRBD1 (5 bases). Trimming took off 2 bases at V and 0 bases at J, with 12 bases between the two ends. Germline V lookup: CDR1 MNHEY, CDR2 SVGEGT. The CDR3 is 16 residues long. Partial CDR3 DNA: TGTGCCAGCAGTTACACCCTTGGGGCTAGCACAGATACG. Translated: CASSYTLGASTDT. The entire CDR3 sequence reads CASSYTLGASTDTQYF.